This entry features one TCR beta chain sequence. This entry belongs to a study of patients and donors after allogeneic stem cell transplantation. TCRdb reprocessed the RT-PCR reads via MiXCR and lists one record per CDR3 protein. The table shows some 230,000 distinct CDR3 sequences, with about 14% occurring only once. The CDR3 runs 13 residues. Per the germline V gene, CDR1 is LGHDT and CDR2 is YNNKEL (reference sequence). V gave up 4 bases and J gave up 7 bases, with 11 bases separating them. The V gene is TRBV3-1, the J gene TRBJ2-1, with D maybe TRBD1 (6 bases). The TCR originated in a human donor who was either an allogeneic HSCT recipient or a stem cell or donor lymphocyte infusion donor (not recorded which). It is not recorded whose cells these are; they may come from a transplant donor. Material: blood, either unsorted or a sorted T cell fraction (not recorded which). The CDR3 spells CASSPPDRNEQFF. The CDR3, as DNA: TGTGCCAGCAGCCCCCCGGACAGAAATGAGCAGTTCTTC.